This TCR beta chain was captured by sequencing in a study of regulatory T cells in long-lasting Graves disease. This clonotype has just a few counts. Antigen: not known. Findings and limits, study-wide: Owing to a sample size that was small, accuracy may have been reduced.

Time point meaning: persistent/refractory GD, antithyroid drugs over 5 years with positive TRAb. Isolated PBMC RNA provided the starting material for the TCR library. American Thyroid Association guidelines were used to diagnose Graves' disease. An approximately 9-milliliter sample of peripheral blood was drawn into EDTA tubes. Looked up from germline, CDR1 is MDHEN and CDR2 is SYDVKM. The CDR3 has 14 residues. V lost 7 bases, J lost 0 bases, and 10 bases lay in between. Libraries of TCR beta came from iRepertoire HTBI primers plus Arm-PCR of CDR3 regions. TCRdb processed the multiplex PCR reads anew with MiXCR; each CDR3 protein has one entry. The profile shows about 310,000 distinct CDR3 sequences, around a fifth of them singletons.

This TCR derives from a female donor with Graves disease. V and J are TRBV28 and TRBJ1-3; D call uncertain. Sequencing used peripheral blood mononuclear cells (PBMCs), obtained when the disease was refractory, from a patient treated with antithyroid drugs. CDR3 region: CASKLMRSGNTIYF. CDR3 DNA: TGTGCCAGCAAGCTGATGCGCTCTGGAAACACCATATATTTT.